The 27 T cell receptor beta chains given below trace back to one sample, sequenced in a study of STAT3 mutations in large granular lymphocyte leukemia. Points from the study as a whole: In T-cell large granular lymphocyte leukemia, about half of patients showed multiple immunodominant subclonotypes.

Their cognate antigens are unknown. TCRdb keeps only in-frame clones here, not all; method: immunoSEQ multiplex PCR. The sample shows 30,000 to 45,000 clones, 88% of them seen only once. Specimen: PBMCs. The origin of the receptors is a human donor with T large granular lymphocyte leukemia. Some clones in this sample may be carry-over from other donors' samples.

The V and J genes are TRBV5-1 and TRBJ2-7; D unclear. Germline V lookup: CDR1 SGHRS, CDR2 YFSETQ. V lost 0 bases, J lost 3 bases, and 13 bases lay in between. The CDR3 totals 15 residues. The DNA of the CDR3 is TGCGCCAGCAGCTTGGGGAACACCGGTAACTACGAGCAGTACGTC. Protein product: CASSLGNTGNYEQYV.

The chain recombines TRBV5-1 with TRBJ1-2; unclear D gene. This CDR3 spans 14 amino acids. V was clipped by 1 base and J by 6 bases, with 13 bases between them. Germline loops: CDR1 SGHRS, CDR2 YFSETQ. The CDR3 DNA reads as TGCGCCAGCAGCTTGTTGGGTCTGGATGATGGCTACACCTTC. This translates into CASSLLGLDDGYTF.

V gene TRBV28 combines with J gene TRBJ1-1; unclear D gene. Germline CDR1 MDHEN, CDR2 SYDVKM. This CDR3 has 13 amino acids. The V end lost 7 bases, the J end lost 1 base, and 10 bases lay between the germline ends. Written as DNA, the CDR3 is TGTGCCAGCATGAGTCCGGCGAACACTGAAGCTTTCTTT. It encodes CASMSPANTEAFF.

V gene TRBV6-5 combines with J gene TRBJ2-1, with TRBD1 identical over 9 bases. Germline trimming cut 4 bases from V and 10 bases from J; bases unmatched to any gene: 14. Germline loops: CDR1 MNHEY, CDR2 SVGAGI. CDR3 length equals 16 residues. The CDR3 DNA reads TGTGCCAGCAGTTTGGGGACAGGGCCCCTGTTCGGGGAGCAGTTCTTC. Translating it yields CASSLGTGPLFGEQFF.

This clone turned up a few times. V and J are TRBV4-1 and TRBJ2-7; 7 bases are a match to TRBD1. Germline V gives CDR1 MGHRA, CDR2 YSYEKL. Losses at the gene ends were 4 bases for V and 5 bases for J; bases not matched to a gene: 14. This CDR3 has 16 amino acids. The CDR3 region is CASSPTTRDRYHEQYF. CDR3 DNA sequence: TGCGCCAGCAGCCCCACAACCCGGGACAGATACCACGAGCAGTACTTC.

The rearrangement joins TRBV13 to TRBJ1-5; 7 nucleotides align to TRBD1. CDR3 length: 16 residues. V shed 3 bases, J shed 2 bases, and the junction held 7 bases outside the gene matches. Germline values: CDR1 PRHDT, CDR2 FYEKMQ (reference sequence). The chain's CDR3 is CASSLRGTGGNQPQHF. As DNA, the CDR3 is TGTGCCAGCAGCTTGAGGGGCACAGGGGGCAATCAGCCCCAGCATTTT. Combining the CDR3 with reference TRBV13 and TRBJ1-5 gives the whole variable domain AAGVIQSPRHLIKEKRETATLKCYPIPRHDTVYWYQQGPGQDPQFLISFYEKMQSDKGSIPDRFSAQQFSDYHSELNMSSLELGDSALYFCASSLRGTGGNQPQHFGDGTRLSIL.

The gene calls are TRBV4-1 and TRBJ1-2; 10 bases are a match to TRBD1. The V gene's germline CDR1 is MGHRA and CDR2 YSYEKL. V gave up 4 bases and J gave up 6 bases; unmatched junction bases: 5. CDR3 size: 14 residues. DNA of the CDR3: TGCGCCAGCAGCCGGACAGGGGGTATCCATGGCTACACCTTC. As protein: CASSRTGGIHGYTF.

This chain links TRBV6-5 with TRBJ2-6; 8 positions agree with TRBD1. J was trimmed by 2 bases and V by 5 bases; bases with no gene match: 2. The CDR3 is made up of 15 amino acids. CDR1 MNHEY and CDR2 SVGAGI come from the germline V gene. The CDR3 is CASSLRGPGANVLTF. CDR3 nucleotides: TGTGCCAGCAGTCTCAGGGGGCCTGGGGCCAACGTCCTGACTTTC.

The chain carries TRBV7-9 and TRBJ1-1; 7 nucleotides match TRBD1. The ends lost 7 bases at V and 5 bases at J; junction bases unmatched: 10. The CDR3 has 14 residues. Germline assignment: CDR1 SEHNR and CDR2 FQNEAQ (reference sequence). CDR3 in amino acids: CASITGDGWTEAFF. The CDR3 bases are TGTGCCAGCATTACAGGGGATGGGTGGACTGAAGCTTTCTTT.

CDR3 amino acids: CASSSETGGELFF. CDR3 coding DNA: TGTGCCAGCAGCTCCGAAACGGGGGGGGAGCTGTTTTTT. The chain links TRBV4-2 to TRBJ2-2, with TRBD2 as a possible D gene (5 bases). Per the germline V gene, CDR1 is LGHNA and CDR2 is YNFKEQ. With 5 bases removed from V and 8 bases from J, the gap between germline ends came to 12 bases. The CDR3 length is 13 residues.

The chain joins TRBV19 to TRBJ1-5, with TRBD1 matching over 8 bases. This CDR3 has 15 residues. The J segment lost 4 bases and the V segment lost 7 bases, leaving 9 bases of the junction unmatched. In germline, CDR1 is LNHDA, CDR2 SQIVND (reference sequence). As DNA, the CDR3 is TGTGCCAGTACCTCCCGAGACAGGGGTAATCAGCCCCAGCATTTT. Its protein is CASTSRDRGNQPQHF.

V usage is TRBV5-1 and J usage is TRBJ2-1; tentative D call: TRBD1 (5 bases). Trimming left V 0 bases short and J 0 bases short, with 10 bases between. This CDR3 contains 16 residues. Germline CDR1 SGHRS, CDR2 YFSETQ. CDR3 in amino acids: CASSLGGASSYNEQFF. The DNA for the CDR3 is TGCGCCAGCAGCTTGGGTGGGGCAAGCTCCTACAATGAGCAGTTCTTC.

The gene calls are TRBV4-2 and TRBJ2-2; 7 nucleotides line up with TRBD1. The CDR3 is made up of 14 amino acids. J was trimmed by 4 bases and V by 7 bases; bases with no gene match: 6. Germline CDR1 and CDR2: LGHNA and YNFKEQ. The CDR3 region is CASKKGQITGELFF. CDR3 in DNA: TGTGCCAGCAAAAAGGGACAGATCACCGGGGAGCTGTTTTTT.

This sequence joins TRBV7-9 and TRBJ1-2; TRBD1 matches 8 bases. With V trimmed by 5 bases and J by 4 bases, 9 bases remained unmatched. The germline CDR1 and CDR2 sequences are SEHNR and FQNEAQ (reference sequence). The CDR3 extends over 15 amino acids. CDR3 sequence (DNA): TGTGCCAGCAGCAATGACAGGGGAAGTTCCTATGGCTACACCTTC. It specifies CASSNDRGSSYGYTF. Full variable domain (remainder filled in from reference TRBV7-9 and TRBJ1-2): DTGVSQNPRHKITKRGQNVTFRCDPISEHNRLYWYRQTLGQGPEFLTYFQNEAQLEKSRLLSDRFSAERPKGSFSTLEIQRTEQGDSAMYLCASSNDRGSSYGYTFGSGTRLTVV.

The chain has TRBV10-3 and TRBJ1-1; D is possibly TRBD1 (6 bases). There are 12 residues in the CDR3. The germline CDR1 and CDR2 sequences are ENHRY and SYGVKD. Trimming took 6 bases from V and 10 from J, leaving 15 bases between them. CDR3 protein: CAIRIQGEGAFF. CDR3 nucleotide sequence: TGTGCCATCAGGATACAGGGTGAGGGAGCTTTCTTT.

The rearrangement joins TRBV28 to TRBJ1-2; tentative D call: TRBD1 (6 bases). The germline V gene has CDR1 MDHEN and CDR2 SYDVKM. Trimming took 3 bases from V and 4 from J, leaving 12 bases between them. The CDR3 runs 14 residues. The CDR3 sequence: CASSLATGSYGYTF. The CDR3 DNA is TGTGCCAGCAGTTTGGCGACAGGTTCCTATGGCTACACCTTC.

This chain joins TRBV5-1 and TRBJ1-5; no reliable D call. Trimming removed 0 bases at V and 3 bases at J, with 13 bases between. Germline CDR1 SGHRS, CDR2 YFSETQ. CDR3 length equals 16 residues. Written as DNA, the CDR3 is TGCGCCAGCAGCTTGGGGCCAGGTAGCCTCAATCAGCCCCAGCATTTT. Amino acids: CASSLGPGSLNQPQHF.

This clone was observed a single time. This chain uses TRBV28 with TRBJ2-1; no definite D call. V was pared by 6 bases and J by 9 bases, with 9 bases between. The CDR3 consists of 11 residues. Germline V lookup: CDR1 MDHEN, CDR2 SYDVKM. The DNA of the CDR3 is TGTGCCAGCAGGCGCTTCGGTGAGCAGTTCTTC. It specifies CASRRFGEQFF. Looking up the rest from reference TRBV28 and TRBJ2-1 gives the full variable domain: DVKVTQSSRYLVKRTGEKVFLECVQDMDHENMFWYRQDPGLGLRLIYFSYDVKMKEKGDIPEGYSVSREKKERFSLILESASTNQTSMYLCASRRFGEQFFGPGTRLTVL.

V usage is TRBV29-1 and J usage is TRBJ1-6; D might be TRBD1 (5 bases). CDR3 length equals 13 residues. CDR1 is SQVTM and CDR2 is ANQGSEA in the germline V gene. V was clipped by 6 bases and J by 6 bases, with 12 bases between them. This chain's CDR3 is CSVGSDSNSPLHF. For the CDR3, the DNA is TGCAGCGTGGGGAGCGACAGTAATTCACCCCTCCACTTT.

The chain is built from TRBV14 and TRBJ2-7; 9 bases line up with TRBD2. Germline CDR1 is SGHDN and CDR2 is FVKESK. After removal of 1 base from V and 4 bases from J, the junction contained 5 bases not matched to a gene. The length of the CDR3 is 15 residues. CDR3 coding DNA: TGTGCCAGCAGCCAAGTTCTAGCGGGGAGATACGAGCAGTACTTC. This gives the protein CASSQVLAGRYEQYF.

The J gene is TRBJ1-5, the V gene TRBV5-4, with D uncertain. Trimming cost V 2 bases and J 10 bases, with 13 bases left between them. The CDR3 is 13 residues long. Looked up from germline, CDR1 is SGHNT and CDR2 is YYREEE (reference sequence). CDR3 nucleotide sequence: TGTGCCAGCAGCTTTGGGGAGTTGGGTCCCCAGCATTTT. Translation: CASSFGELGPQHF.

This clone was detected only once. The chain joins TRBV7-9 to TRBJ1-2; 7 bases align to TRBD1. The V and J ends lost 1 base and 0 bases, in that order; junction bases with no gene match: 5. This CDR3 is built from 16 residues. Germline CDR1 is SEHNR and CDR2 is FQNEAQ (reference sequence). CDR3 coding DNA: TGTGCCAGCAGCTTAGGACAGGGACGCGCTAACTATGGCTACACCTTC. Protein: CASSLGQGRANYGYTF.

V is TRBV7-9 and J is TRBJ1-1; a weak D match, TRBD1 (6 bases). Germline assignment: CDR1 SEHNR and CDR2 FQNEAQ (reference sequence). Trimming took 9 bases from V and 10 from J, leaving 15 bases between them. The CDR3 is 11 residues long. CDR3 loop: CASSGGSGAFF. CDR3 coding DNA: TGTGCCAGTTCTGGGGGCTCAGGAGCTTTCTTT.

The chain is built from TRBV28 and TRBJ2-7, with D maybe TRBD2 (5 bases). There are 16 residues in the CDR3. The V end was cut by 8 bases, the J end by 0 bases, with 20 bases between. Germline V gene data show CDR1 as MDHEN and CDR2 as SYDVKM. This CDR3 is CASGSPGSSSSYEQYV. The CDR3 nucleotides are TGTGCCAGCGGAAGCCCGGGGTCCTCAAGCTCCTACGAGCAGTACGTC.

The rearrangement joins TRBV7-9 to TRBJ2-7, with a possible D match to TRBD1 (6 bases). The V and J ends lost 3 bases and 6 bases respectively, with 9 bases between them. Germline values: CDR1 SEHNR, CDR2 FQNEAQ (reference sequence). This CDR3 has 12 residues. The CDR3 DNA reads TGTGCCAGCAGCTTCACAGGGTTCGAGCAGTACTTC. This encodes CASSFTGFEQYF.

The chain combines TRBV4-1 with TRBJ2-7; unclear D gene. In germline, CDR1 is MGHRA, CDR2 YSYEKL. The length of the CDR3 is 12 residues. Trimming shortened V by 0 bases and J by 4 bases, and 4 bases separated the two germline ends. CDR3 sequence reads: CASSQDSYEQYF. CDR3 bases: TGCGCCAGCAGCCAAGATTCATACGAGCAGTACTTC.

This chain uses TRBV10-3 with TRBJ2-5, with D possibly TRBD2 on 5 matching bases. The germline gives CDR1 ENHRY, CDR2 SYGVKD. The CDR3 consists of 13 residues. Trimming took off 2 bases at V and 7 bases at J, with 11 bases between the two ends. The CDR3 bases are TGTGCCATCAGTGAGGCGGGCCCGCGGACCCAGTACTTC. This gives the protein CAISEAGPRTQYF.